This T cell receptor beta chain was captured in a study of blood T cell repertoires in COVID-19. On the study more broadly: Sources were T cells, B-cell-depleted T cells, or PBMCs; the material itself was cDNA or gDNA.

With 3 bases removed from V and 4 bases from J, the gap between germline ends came to 16 bases. CDR3 length: 15 amino acids. Per germline, CDR1 SGHAT and CDR2 FQNNGV. Those who participated ranged in age from roughly 18 to 89 years and resided in 24 US areas. Participants reported their clinical history, and cohort assignment relied on those reports. Original analysis: The assay estimated nucleated cells by amplifying reference gene primers. Libraries were prepared by immunoSEQ multiplex PCR; TCRdb keeps only in-frame clonotypes and omits some of them. The V and J calls and the clone size are those of that table, but D and trimming were determined from the DNA. The sample yields approximately 210,000 clones, about 76% seen once.

The chain employs TRBV11-2 and TRBJ2-7; D is uncertain. The source of this sequence is a woman aged 45-65 years with acute COVID-19. Sequencing was carried out using PBMCs or T cells enriched from blood (not recorded which). The CDR3 here is CASSFVDSSRYEQYF. The CDR3, as DNA: TGTGCCAGCAGCTTTGTGGATAGCTCAAGGTACGAGCAGTACTTC.